Each of the 11 T cell receptor beta chains below was sequenced from the same sample in a study of T cell responses to AZD1222 COVID-19 vaccine. Sequenced by immunoSEQ multiplex PCR; TCRdb stores in-frame clones only, minus some. The sample carries some 100,000 clones, about 90% recorded once. Sample: peripheral blood, taken on day 0 of AZD1222 vaccination. The receptor set was obtained from an adult in good health.

V usage is TRBV5-6 and J usage is TRBJ2-7; 10 positions match TRBD1. The junction had 18 bases not matched to a gene; V was cut back by 5 bases and J by 4 bases. In germline, CDR1 is SGHDT, CDR2 YYEEEE. The CDR3 is 18 residues long. The CDR3 DNA is TGTGCCAGCAGGGCAACTTTGGGACAGGGGTTAGGATTGTACGAGCAGTACTTC. This codes for CASRATLGQGLGLYEQYF. Drawing the rest from reference TRBV5-6 and TRBJ2-7, the complete variable domain is DAGVTQSPTHLIKTRGQQVTLRCSPKSGHDTVSWYQQALGQGPQFIFQYYEEEERQRGNFPDRFSGHQFPNYSSELNVNALLLGDSALYLCASRATLGQGLGLYEQYFGPGTRLTVT.

V usage is TRBV7-2 and J usage is TRBJ1-2, with 7 bases aligning to TRBD1. The V segment lost 2 bases and the J segment 6 bases; nucleotides outside the gene matches: 3. The CDR3 runs to 13 residues. From germline, CDR1 is SGHTA and CDR2 FQGNSA. Here the CDR3 DNA reads TGTGCCAGCAGCTTACTAGGGGGCGATGGCTACACCTTC. Protein: CASSLLGGDGYTF.

The chain has TRBV19 and TRBJ1-5; D perhaps matches TRBD1 (6 bases). Germline V gives CDR1 LNHDA, CDR2 SQIVND (reference sequence). Trimming removed 7 bases at V and 6 bases at J, with 16 bases between. This CDR3 has 14 residues. The CDR3 coding sequence is TGTGCCAGTACCATCGACAGGCCTGGTCAGCCCCAGCATTTT. This encodes CASTIDRPGQPQHF.

The rearrangement joins TRBV23-1 to TRBJ2-2, with 8 bases lining up with TRBD1. Being an ORF, TRBV23-1 has a function that is uncertain. The CDR3 extends over 16 amino acids. Unmatched junction bases numbered 8, after V lost 5 bases and J lost 3 bases. The CDR3 coding sequence is TGCGCCAGCAGTTTCGAGGACAGGGAGGACACCGGGGAGCTGTTTTTT. This sequence encodes CASSFEDREDTGELFF.

V is TRBV28 and J is TRBJ2-1, with TRBD2 identical over 11 bases. Germline V gives CDR1 MDHEN, CDR2 SYDVKM. After removal of 7 bases from V and 7 bases from J, the junction contained 9 bases not matched to a gene. The CDR3 extends over 15 amino acids. This CDR3 is CASIDSGRAGNEQFF. As DNA, the CDR3 is TGTGCCAGCATTGATAGCGGGAGGGCCGGTAATGAGCAGTTCTTC.

This clone was recorded once. The chain carries TRBV5-5 and TRBJ1-2; D call uncertain. The CDR3 consists of 16 residues. The germline CDR1 and CDR2 sequences are SGHKS and YYEKEE (reference sequence). V lost 2 bases and J lost 0, with 14 bases in between. CDR3 region: CASSFRLTTTNYGYTF. In DNA, the CDR3 is TGTGCCAGCAGCTTCCGACTTACAACTACTAACTATGGCTACACCTTC.

The rearrangement links TRBV5-5 to TRBJ2-1; 15 bases line up with TRBD2. Germline loops: CDR1 SGHKS, CDR2 YYEKEE (reference sequence). V dropped 2 bases and J dropped 5; count of bases not matched to a gene: 5. The CDR3 spans 17 residues. CDR3 bases: TGTGCCAGCAGCTTCCGGACTAGCGGGAGGGGTAACAATGAGCAGTTCTTC. Residues: CASSFRTSGRGNNEQFF.

The chain joins TRBV6-4 to TRBJ2-7; no definite D call. Trimming removed 3 bases from V and 3 bases from J, with 9 bases in between. This CDR3 region has 13 residues. Per germline, CDR1 MRHNA and CDR2 SNTAGT. CDR3 protein: CASSEEAGYEQYF. CDR3 DNA sequence: TGTGCCAGCAGTGAAGAGGCCGGCTACGAGCAGTACTTC.

V usage is TRBV25-1 and J usage is TRBJ1-2; 7 positions agree with TRBD1. J lost 6 bases, V lost 1 base, and 5 bases had no gene match. The CDR3 runs to 14 residues. Per germline, CDR1 MGHDK and CDR2 SYGVNS. The CDR3 sequence: CASSESTGADGYTF. The CDR3 DNA reads TGTGCCAGCAGTGAATCAACAGGGGCTGATGGCTACACCTTC.

V usage is TRBV18 and J usage is TRBJ1-2, with 8 bases fitting TRBD1. CDR1 is KGHSH, CDR2 LQKENI, per germline. The CDR3 is made up of 17 amino acids. V was clipped by 2 bases and J by 4 bases; unmatched bases: 12. CDR3 protein: CASSPNRGAGGGYGYTF. As DNA, the CDR3 is TGTGCCAGCTCACCAAACAGAGGAGCAGGGGGCGGCTATGGCTACACCTTC.

The rearrangement joins TRBV18 to TRBJ1-5, with D uncertain. The CDR3 is 12 amino acids. Germline loops: CDR1 KGHSH, CDR2 LQKENI. The germline V and J ends were trimmed by 1 base and 8 bases, with 6 bases remaining between them. The CDR3 nucleotides are TGTGCCAGCTCACCACGTAATGAGCCCCAGCATTTT. Its translation: CASSPRNEPQHF.